This T cell receptor beta chain was recovered during a study of blood T cell repertoires in COVID-19. Study as a whole: Researchers got acute and convalescent COVID-19 samples from the United States, Italy and Spain. T cells, B-cell-depleted T cells, or PBMCs supplied cDNA or gDNA.

Per the study methods: Reference gene primers were amplified, and this amplification served to estimate nucleated cell counts. Data came from immunoSEQ multiplex PCR; TCRdb stores just in-frame clones and leaves some out. That table supplies the V and J calls and clone size; D and trimming were determined from the DNA. The sample has about 280,000 clones; approximately 85% are singletons. The CDR3 is 13 amino acids. V lost 2 bases to trimming and J lost 10 bases, with 9 bases between them. Sequencing was performed on peripheral blood. The chain carries TRBV12-3 or TRBV12-4 and TRBJ1-6, with D possibly being TRBD1 (5 bases). This clonotype was obtained from a man aged 45-65 years with active or convalescent COVID-19. CDR3 coding DNA: TGTGCCAGCAGTTTAACTCAGGGCTCACCCCTCCACTTT. Translation gives CASSLTQGSPLHF.